A single sample is the source of the 5 T cell receptor beta chains below, sequenced in a study of shared clonotypes between healthy human individuals. The naive CD8 subset, CD45RO-negative cells positively selected for CCR7, excluded terminally differentiated effector memory CD45RA+ cells. Profiling relied on immunoSEQ multiplex PCR, and the TCRdb table lists in-frame clones only, not all of them. There are around 2,100,000 clones in the sample; approximately 94% occur only once, and 1% to 1.5% lies in the top ten. Sequenced input: naive CD8+ T cells sorted from blood. Every receptor here comes from a man between 18 and 29 years old in good health.

Comment on this clone: The same CDR3 is also encoded by other DNA sequences in this sample. The rearrangement uses TRBV6-5 and TRBJ2-2; D remains ambiguous. This CDR3 is 14 amino acids long. The germline V and J ends were trimmed by 2 bases and 3 bases, with 7 bases remaining between them. Germline CDR1 is MNHEY and CDR2 is SVGAGI. The CDR3 spells CASSYGLDTGELFF. The CDR3 coding sequence is TGTGCCAGCAGTTACGGGTTAGACACCGGGGAGCTGTTTTTT.

The chain has TRBV6-1 and TRBJ1-2, with a weak D call TRBD1 (5 bases). CDR1 is MNHNS, CDR2 SASEGT, per germline. The V gene lost 2 bases and the J gene lost 4 bases, with 8 bases spanning the gap. The CDR3 has 13 amino acids. The CDR3 reads CASSEFGAYGYTF. The CDR3 DNA follows: TGTGCCAGCAGTGAATTCGGGGCCTATGGCTACACCTTC.

V and J are TRBV4-3 and TRBJ2-6, with 8 nucleotides matching TRBD1. V gave up 0 bases and J gave up 0 bases; unmatched junction bases: 10. The CDR3 consists of 20 residues. Germline CDR1 is LGHNA and CDR2 is YSLEER. CDR3 residues: CASSQDLAAGGISGANVLTF. The DNA for the CDR3 is TGCGCCAGCAGCCAAGATTTAGCGGCAGGGGGCATCTCTGGGGCCAACGTCCTGACTTTC.

The genes are TRBV6-5 and TRBJ2-1, with D uncertain. The CDR3 runs to 12 residues. Per germline, CDR1 MNHEY and CDR2 SVGAGI. Between the trimmed V and J ends, which lost 7 bases and 5 bases, there was a span of 9 bases. The CDR3 reads CASTLSNNEQFF. For the CDR3, the DNA is TGTGCCAGCACCCTTTCAAACAATGAGCAGTTCTTC.

As for this clone: The same CDR3 arises from other DNA sequences in this sample as well. The chain carries TRBV6-5 and TRBJ2-7; D is undetermined. Germline V gene sequence: CDR1 MNHEY, CDR2 SVGAGI. V was clipped by 2 bases and J by 0 bases, with 8 bases between them. CDR3 length: 14 amino acids. The CDR3 nucleotides are TGTGCCAGCAGTTACGGAAGGAGCTCCTACGAGCAGTACTTC. Amino acids: CASSYGRSSYEQYF.